This T cell receptor beta chain was obtained from a study of siplizumab effects on memory and regulatory T cells. Per sample, some 93,000 TCR templates were assayed. Only in-frame clones appear in the TCRdb table, and some are missing; sequencing was by immunoSEQ multiplex PCR. The sample consists of roughly 120,000 clones, roughly 92% of them appearing once. The germline CDR1 and CDR2 sequences are LGHNT and FRNRAP. V gave up 8 bases and J gave up 0 bases, with 4 bases separating them. The CDR3 length is 11 residues. This clone was recorded only once. Its antigen is undetermined. Study conclusions and caveats: Alloreactive sequences tracing back to unstimulated CD4+ memory cells fell significantly with siplizumab. The Treg-derived share of mappable alloreactive CD4+ clones averaged roughly 64% with siplizumab and 25% to 30% in controls.

The sequenced material came from CD4+ T cells sorted from blood. V is TRBV12-5 and J is TRBJ1-2; D call uncertain. This receptor was taken from a human donor in good health. CDR3 DNA sequence: TGTGCTAGTAGTTCTAACTATGGCTACACCTTC. This encodes CASSSNYGYTF. Looking up the rest from reference TRBV12-5 and TRBJ1-2 gives the full variable domain: DARVTQTPRHKVTEMGQEVTMRCQPILGHNTVFWYRQTMMQGLELLAYFRNRAPLDDSGMPKDRFSAEMPDATLATLKIQPSEPRDSAVYFCASSSNYGYTFGSGTRLTVV.